This T cell receptor (beta chain) was recorded in a study of post-analysis software for immune sequencing data. Overall study context: Relapsing-remitting, secondary progressive and progressive-relapsing multiple sclerosis were all included among the disease courses.

Details on this clonotype: What it binds is not known.

Unique molecular identifiers tagged the TCR beta cDNA libraries. TCRdb called the PCR reads again in MiXCR, with one record for every CDR3 protein. This sample yields hundreds of thousands of distinct CDR3 sequences, of which roughly 46% are seen a single time; roughly 1.7% belongs to the top ten. Study observations and caveats: The normalized Chao1 diversity of multiple sclerosis patients was significantly lower than that of controls.

This sequence was found in a girl aged 5-17 years with multiple sclerosis. Sample: blood.

CDR3 bases: TGCAGCGTTGAAAGCGTACTAGCCAAAAACATTCAGTACTTC. It is translated as CSVESVLAKNIQYF. The genes are TRBV29-1 and TRBJ2-4; D ambiguous. CDR1 is SQVTM, CDR2 ANQGSEA, per germline. The CDR3 covers 14 residues. V was cut by 2 bases and J by 0 bases, with 8 bases left in between.